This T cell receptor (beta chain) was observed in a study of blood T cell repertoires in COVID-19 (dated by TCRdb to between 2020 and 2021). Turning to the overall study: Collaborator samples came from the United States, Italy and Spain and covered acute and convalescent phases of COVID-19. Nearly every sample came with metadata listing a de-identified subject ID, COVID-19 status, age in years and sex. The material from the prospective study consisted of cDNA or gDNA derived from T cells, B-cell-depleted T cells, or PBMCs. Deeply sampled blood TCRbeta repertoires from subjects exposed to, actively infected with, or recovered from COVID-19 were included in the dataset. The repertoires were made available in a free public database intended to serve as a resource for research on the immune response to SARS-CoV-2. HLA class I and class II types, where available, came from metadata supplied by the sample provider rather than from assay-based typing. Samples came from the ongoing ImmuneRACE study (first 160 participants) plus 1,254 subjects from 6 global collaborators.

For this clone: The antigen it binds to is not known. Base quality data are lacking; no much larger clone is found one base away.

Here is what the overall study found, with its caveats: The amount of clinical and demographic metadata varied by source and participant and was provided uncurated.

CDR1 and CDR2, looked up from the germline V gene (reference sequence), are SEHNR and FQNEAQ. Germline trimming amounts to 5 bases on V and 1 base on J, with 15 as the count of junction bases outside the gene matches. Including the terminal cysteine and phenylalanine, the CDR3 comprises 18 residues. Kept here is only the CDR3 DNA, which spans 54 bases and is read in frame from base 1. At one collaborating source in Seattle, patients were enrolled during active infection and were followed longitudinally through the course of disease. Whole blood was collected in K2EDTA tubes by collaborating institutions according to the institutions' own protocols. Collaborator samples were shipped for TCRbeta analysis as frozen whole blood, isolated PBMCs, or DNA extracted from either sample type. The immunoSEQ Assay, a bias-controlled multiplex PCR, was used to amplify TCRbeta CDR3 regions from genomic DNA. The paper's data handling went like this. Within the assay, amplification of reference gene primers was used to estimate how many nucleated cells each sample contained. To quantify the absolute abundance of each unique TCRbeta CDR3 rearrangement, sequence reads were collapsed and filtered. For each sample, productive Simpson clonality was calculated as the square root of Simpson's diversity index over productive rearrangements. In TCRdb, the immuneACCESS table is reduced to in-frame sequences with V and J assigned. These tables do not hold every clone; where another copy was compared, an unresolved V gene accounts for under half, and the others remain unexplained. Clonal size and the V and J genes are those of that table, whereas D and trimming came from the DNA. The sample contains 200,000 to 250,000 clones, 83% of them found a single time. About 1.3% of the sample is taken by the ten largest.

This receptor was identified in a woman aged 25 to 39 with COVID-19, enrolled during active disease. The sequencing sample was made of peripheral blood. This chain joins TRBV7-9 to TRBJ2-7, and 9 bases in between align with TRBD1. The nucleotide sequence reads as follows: TGTGCCAGCAGCACCCAAAGGGACAGGGACCGAACTTCCTACGAGCAGTACTTC. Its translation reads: CASSTQRDRDRTSYEQYF.